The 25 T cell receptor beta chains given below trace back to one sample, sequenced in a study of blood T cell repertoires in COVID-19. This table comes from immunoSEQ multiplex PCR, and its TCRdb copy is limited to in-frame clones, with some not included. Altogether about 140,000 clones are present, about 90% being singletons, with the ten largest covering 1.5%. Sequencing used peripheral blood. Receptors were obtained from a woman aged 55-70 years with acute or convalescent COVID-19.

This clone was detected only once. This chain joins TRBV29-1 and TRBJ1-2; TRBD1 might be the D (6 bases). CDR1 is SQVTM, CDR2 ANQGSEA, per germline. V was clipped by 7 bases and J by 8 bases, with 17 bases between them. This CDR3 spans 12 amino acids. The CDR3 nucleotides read TGCAGCGAGCGACAGGCTGATGGAGGCTACACCTTC. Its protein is CSERQADGGYTF. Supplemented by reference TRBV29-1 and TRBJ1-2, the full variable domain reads SAVISQKPSRDICQRGTSLTIQCQVDSQVTMMFWYRQQPGQSLTLIATANQGSEATYESGFVIDKFPISRPNLTFSTLTVSNMSPEDSSIYLCSERQADGGYTFGSGTRLTVV.

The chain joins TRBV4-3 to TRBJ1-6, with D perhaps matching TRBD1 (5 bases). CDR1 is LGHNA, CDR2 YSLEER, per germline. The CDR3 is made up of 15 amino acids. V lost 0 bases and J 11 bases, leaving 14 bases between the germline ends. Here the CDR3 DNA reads TGCGCCAGCAGCCAAGACCCGGGGACTTTTACACCCCTCCACTTT. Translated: CASSQDPGTFTPLHF.

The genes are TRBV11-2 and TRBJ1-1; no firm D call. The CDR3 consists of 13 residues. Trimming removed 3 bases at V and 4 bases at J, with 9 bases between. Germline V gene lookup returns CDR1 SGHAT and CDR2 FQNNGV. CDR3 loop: CASSFRGSTEAFF. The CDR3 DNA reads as TGTGCCAGCAGCTTTCGGGGATCCACTGAAGCTTTCTTT.

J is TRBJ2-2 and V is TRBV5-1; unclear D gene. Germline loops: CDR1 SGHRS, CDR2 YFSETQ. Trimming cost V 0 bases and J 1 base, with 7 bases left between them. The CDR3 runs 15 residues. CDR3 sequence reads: CASSLAVENTGELFF. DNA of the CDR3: TGCGCCAGCAGCTTGGCAGTCGAGAACACCGGGGAGCTGTTTTTT.

The CDR3 DNA reads as TGTGCCAGCAGCCGGGGGGACAGAGATAATGAAAAACTGTTTTTT. Protein sequence: CASSRGDRDNEKLFF. V and J are TRBV4-2 and TRBJ1-4, with 7 nucleotides matching TRBD1. The CDR3 extends over 15 amino acids. The ends lost 4 bases at V and 4 bases at J; junction bases unmatched: 6. Germline CDR1 reads LGHNA; CDR2 reads YNFKEQ.

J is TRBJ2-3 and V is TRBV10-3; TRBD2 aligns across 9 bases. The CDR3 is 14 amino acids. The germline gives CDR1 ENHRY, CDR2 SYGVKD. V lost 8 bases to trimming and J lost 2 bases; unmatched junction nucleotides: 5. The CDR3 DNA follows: TGTGCCATCGAGAGCGGGGGGACCACAGATACGCAGTATTTT. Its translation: CAIESGGTTDTQYF.

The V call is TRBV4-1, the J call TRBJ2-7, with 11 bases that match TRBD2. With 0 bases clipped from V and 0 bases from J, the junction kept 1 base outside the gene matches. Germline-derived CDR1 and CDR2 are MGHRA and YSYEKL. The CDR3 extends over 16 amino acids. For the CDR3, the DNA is TGCGCCAGCAGCCAAGAGACTAGCGGGATCTCCTACGAGCAGTACTTC. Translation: CASSQETSGISYEQYF.

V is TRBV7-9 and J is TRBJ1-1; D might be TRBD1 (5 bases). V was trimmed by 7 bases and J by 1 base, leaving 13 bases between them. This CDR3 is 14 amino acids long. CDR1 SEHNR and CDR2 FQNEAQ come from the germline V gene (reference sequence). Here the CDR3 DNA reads TGTGCCAGCACCGACTCAACAGGGAACACTGAAGCTTTCTTT. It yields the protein CASTDSTGNTEAFF.

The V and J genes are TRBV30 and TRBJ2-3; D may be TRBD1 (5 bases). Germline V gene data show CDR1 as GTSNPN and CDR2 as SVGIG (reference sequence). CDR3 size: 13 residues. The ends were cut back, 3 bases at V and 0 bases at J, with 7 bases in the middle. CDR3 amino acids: CAWRRGSTDTQYF. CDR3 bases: TGTGCCTGGAGAAGGGGAAGCACAGATACGCAGTATTTT. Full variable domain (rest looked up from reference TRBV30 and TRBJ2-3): SQTIHQWPATLVQPVGSPLSLECTVEGTSNPNLYWYRQAAGRGLQLLFYSVGIGQISSEVPQNLSASRPQDRQFILSSKKLLLSDSGFYLCAWRRGSTDTQYFGPGTRLTVL.

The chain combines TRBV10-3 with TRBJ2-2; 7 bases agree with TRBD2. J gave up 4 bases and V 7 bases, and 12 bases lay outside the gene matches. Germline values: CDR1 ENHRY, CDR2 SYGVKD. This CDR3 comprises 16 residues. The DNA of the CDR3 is TGTGCCATCACCCCTGGGGGGGTACTCTCCACCGGGGAGCTGTTTTTT. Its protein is CAITPGGVLSTGELFF.

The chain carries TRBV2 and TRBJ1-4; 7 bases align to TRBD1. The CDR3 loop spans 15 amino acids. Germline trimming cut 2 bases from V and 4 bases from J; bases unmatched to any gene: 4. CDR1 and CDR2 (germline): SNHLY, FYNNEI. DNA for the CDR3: TGTGCCAGCAGTGAAAAGGGACAGCTTAATGAAAAACTGTTTTTT. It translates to CASSEKGQLNEKLFF.

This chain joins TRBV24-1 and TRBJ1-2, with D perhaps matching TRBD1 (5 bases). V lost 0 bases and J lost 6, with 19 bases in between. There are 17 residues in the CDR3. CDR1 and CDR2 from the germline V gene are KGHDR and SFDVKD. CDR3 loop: CATSDLGSSGGDHGYTF. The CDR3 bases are TGTGCCACCAGTGATTTGGGCAGCTCGGGGGGGGACCATGGCTACACCTTC.

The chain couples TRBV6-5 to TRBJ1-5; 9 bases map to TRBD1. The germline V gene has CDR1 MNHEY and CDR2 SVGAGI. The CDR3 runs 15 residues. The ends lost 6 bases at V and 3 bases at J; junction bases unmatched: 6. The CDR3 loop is CASRPGTGPNQPQHF. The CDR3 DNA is TGTGCCAGCAGACCCGGGACAGGGCCCAATCAGCCCCAGCATTTT.

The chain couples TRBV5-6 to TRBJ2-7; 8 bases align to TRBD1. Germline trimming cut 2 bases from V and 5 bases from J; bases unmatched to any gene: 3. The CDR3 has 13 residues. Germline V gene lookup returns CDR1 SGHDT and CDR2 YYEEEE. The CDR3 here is CASSFGQGHEQYF. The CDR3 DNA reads TGTGCCAGCAGCTTTGGACAGGGCCACGAGCAGTACTTC.

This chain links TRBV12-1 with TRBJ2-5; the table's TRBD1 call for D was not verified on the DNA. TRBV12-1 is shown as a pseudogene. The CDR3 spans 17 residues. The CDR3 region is CASSSPPIGDIQETQYF. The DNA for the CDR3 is TGTGCCAGCAGCTCCCCACCCATCGGGGACATCCAAGAGACCCAGTACTTC.

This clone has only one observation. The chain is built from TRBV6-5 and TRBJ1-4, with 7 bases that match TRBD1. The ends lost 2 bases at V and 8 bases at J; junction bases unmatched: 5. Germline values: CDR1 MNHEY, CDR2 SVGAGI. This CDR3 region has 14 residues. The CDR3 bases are TGTGCCAGCAGTTACAGGACAGGAGGGGAAAAACTGTTTTTT. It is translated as CASSYRTGGEKLFF.

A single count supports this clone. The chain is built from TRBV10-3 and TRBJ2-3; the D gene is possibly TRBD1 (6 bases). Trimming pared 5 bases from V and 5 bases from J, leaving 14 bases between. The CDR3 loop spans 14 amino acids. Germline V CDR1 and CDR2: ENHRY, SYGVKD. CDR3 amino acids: CAISQQGTEDTQYF. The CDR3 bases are TGTGCCATCAGTCAACAGGGCACGGAAGATACGCAGTATTTT.

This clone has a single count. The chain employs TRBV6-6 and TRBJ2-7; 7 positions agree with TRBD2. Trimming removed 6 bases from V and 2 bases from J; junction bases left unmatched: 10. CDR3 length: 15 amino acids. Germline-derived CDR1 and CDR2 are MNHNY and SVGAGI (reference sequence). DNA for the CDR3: TGTGCCAGCAGACCCAGGATAGCGGGCCCCTACGAGCAGTACTTC. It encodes CASRPRIAGPYEQYF.

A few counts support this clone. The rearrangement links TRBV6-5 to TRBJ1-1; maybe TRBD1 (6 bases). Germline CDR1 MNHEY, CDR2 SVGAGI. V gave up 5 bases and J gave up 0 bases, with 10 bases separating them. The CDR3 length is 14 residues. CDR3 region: CASSLQGVNTEAFF. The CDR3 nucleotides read TGTGCCAGCAGTCTACAGGGTGTGAACACTGAAGCTTTCTTT.

In nucleotides, the CDR3 is TGTGCCAGCAGCGTTGGACTAAGGACAGATACGCAGTATTTT. Residues: CASSVGLRTDTQYF. The chain links TRBV9 to TRBJ2-3; D perhaps matches TRBD2 (6 bases). The CDR3 runs 14 residues. V lost 2 bases, J lost 3 bases, and 10 bases lay in between. In germline, CDR1 is SGDLS, CDR2 YYNGEE.

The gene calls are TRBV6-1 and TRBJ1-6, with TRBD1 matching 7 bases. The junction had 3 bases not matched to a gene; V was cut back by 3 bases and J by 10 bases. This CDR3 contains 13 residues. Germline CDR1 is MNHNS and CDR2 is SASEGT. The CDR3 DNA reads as TGTGCCAGCAGTGACAGGGGGAACTCACCCCTCCACTTT. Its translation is CASSDRGNSPLHF.

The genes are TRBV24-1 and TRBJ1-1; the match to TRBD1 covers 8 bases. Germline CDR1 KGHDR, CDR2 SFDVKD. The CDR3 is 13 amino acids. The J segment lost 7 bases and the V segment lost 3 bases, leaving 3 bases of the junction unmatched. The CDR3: CATSDDRGLEAFF. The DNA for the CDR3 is TGTGCCACCAGTGATGACAGGGGCCTTGAAGCTTTCTTT.

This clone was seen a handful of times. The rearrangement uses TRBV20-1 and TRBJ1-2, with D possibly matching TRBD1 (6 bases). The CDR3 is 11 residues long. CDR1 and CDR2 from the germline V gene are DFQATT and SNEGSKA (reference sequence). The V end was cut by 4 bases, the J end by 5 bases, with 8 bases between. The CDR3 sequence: CSANRVYGYTF. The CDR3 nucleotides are TGCAGTGCTAACAGGGTGTATGGCTACACCTTC.

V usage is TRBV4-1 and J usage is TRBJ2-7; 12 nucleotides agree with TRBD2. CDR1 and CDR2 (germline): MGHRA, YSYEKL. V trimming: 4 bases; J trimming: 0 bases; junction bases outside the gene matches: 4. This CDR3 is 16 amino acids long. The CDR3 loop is CASSLQLAGGSYEQYF. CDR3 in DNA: TGCGCCAGCAGCCTCCAACTAGCGGGGGGCTCCTACGAGCAGTACTTC.

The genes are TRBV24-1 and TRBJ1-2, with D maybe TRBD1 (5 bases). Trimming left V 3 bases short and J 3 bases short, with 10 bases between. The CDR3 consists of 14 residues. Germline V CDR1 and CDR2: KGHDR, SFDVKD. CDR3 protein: CATSDPGKDYGYTF. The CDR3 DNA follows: TGTGCCACCAGTGATCCAGGGAAGGACTATGGCTACACCTTC.